Reported below is one T cell receptor beta chain. Its cognate antigen has yet to be identified. Base quality data are lacking; no much larger clone is found one base away. This sample was taken from a study of blood T cell repertoires in COVID-19 (dated by TCRdb to 2018 to 2021). Some background on the complete study: Collaborator samples came from the United States, Italy and Spain and covered acute and convalescent phases of COVID-19. The material from the prospective study consisted of cDNA or gDNA derived from T cells, B-cell-depleted T cells, or PBMCs. Deeply sampled blood TCRbeta repertoires from subjects exposed to, actively infected with, or recovered from COVID-19 were included in the dataset. The repertoires were released in a freely available public database intended as a resource for research on the immune response to SARS-CoV-2. The samples were drawn from the first 160 participants of the ongoing ImmuneRACE study and from over 950 subjects provided by 6 global collaborators. The sample metadata nearly always contained a de-identified subject ID, COVID-19 status, age in years and sex. Where available, HLA class I and class II types were taken from metadata supplied by the sample provider and were not determined by assay-based typing. What the study reported, not specific to this receptor: The amount of clinical and demographic metadata varied by source and participant and was provided uncurated.

Collaborating institutions collected whole blood in K2EDTA tubes following their own protocols. For TCRbeta analysis, collaborators shipped samples in one of three forms: frozen whole blood, isolated PBMCs, or DNA extracted from either of those sample types. TCRbeta CDR3 regions were amplified from genomic DNA by means of the immunoSEQ Assay, a bias-controlled multiplex PCR. The paper's data handling went like this. The number of nucleated cells in each sample was estimated from the amplification of reference gene primers within the assay. Sequence reads were collapsed and filtered to measure the absolute abundance of every unique TCRbeta CDR3 rearrangement. For each sample, productive Simpson clonality was calculated by taking the square root of Simpson's diversity index across productive rearrangements. Here the immuneACCESS table is served through TCRdb, limited to in-frame sequences with V and J called. Missing clones are a known gap in these copies; in checked studies unresolved V genes cover under half, and the rest lacks a known reason. V and J calls plus clone size are reproduced from that table; the DNA served to infer D and trimming. The sample data list tens of thousands of clones, and over 60% of these were observed just once. The leading ten clones occupy about 26% of the sample.

Reading the germline V gene gives CDR1 MDHEN and CDR2 SYDVKM. V and J are truncated by 5 bases and 4 bases respectively, leaving an intervening sequence of 17 bases. From its cysteine to its phenylalanine, the CDR3 spans 15 amino acids. Here the CDR3 DNA is all that survives: 45 bases in frame from base 1. The chain is assembled from TRBV28 and TRBJ1-1; no D gene call is confident. The TCR was taken from a woman aged 70-85 years with acute or convalescent COVID-19. Sequencing input: peripheral blood. In nucleotide form, the sequence is TGTGCCAGCAGTGATACCCCTGGGAGGGTCACTGAAGCTTTCTTT. Its protein is CASSDTPGRVTEAFF.